Below are 8 T cell receptor beta chains sequenced from a single sample in a study of blood T cell repertoires in COVID-19. TCRdb's table, derived via immunoSEQ multiplex PCR, lists solely in-frame clones and lacks some. The table has 170,000 or so clones, about 83% seen once. Sequencing was done on a sample of peripheral blood. These receptors were taken from a woman aged 70-85 years with COVID-19, enrolled during active disease.

This chain uses TRBV19 with TRBJ1-5, with D perhaps TRBD1 (6 bases). V was clipped by 5 bases and J by 0 bases, with 17 bases between them. The CDR3 consists of 17 residues. In germline, CDR1 is LNHDA, CDR2 SQIVND (reference sequence). Here the CDR3 reads CASSPLGTYLSNQPQHF. Here the CDR3 DNA reads TGTGCCAGTAGTCCCCTTGGGACATATCTTAGCAATCAGCCCCAGCATTTT.

The chain links TRBV15 to TRBJ2-4; D might be TRBD1 (5 bases). Germline V gene data show CDR1 as LNHNV and CDR2 as YYDKDF (reference sequence). This CDR3 is built from 14 residues. V lost 3 bases and J lost 7, with 13 bases in between. In nucleotides, the CDR3 is TGTGCCACCAGCAGGGGGCAGACCGGTAACATTCAGTACTTC. It translates to CATSRGQTGNIQYF.

This clone was picked up a small number of times. The V call is TRBV11-3, the J call TRBJ2-7, with D perhaps matching TRBD1 (6 bases). CDR3 length: 15 residues. Germline loops: CDR1 SGHNT, CDR2 YENEEA. V gave up 6 bases and J gave up 0 bases, with 15 bases separating them. In DNA form, the CDR3 reads TGTGCCAGCAGACCCGGGACATCGAGCTCCTACGAGCAGTACTTC. Translating it yields CASRPGTSSSYEQYF.

This clone was seen a single time. The V call is TRBV28, the J call TRBJ2-2, with D possibly matching TRBD1 (5 bases). The CDR3 is 14 amino acids. The V and J ends lost 7 bases and 5 bases respectively, with 14 bases between them. Germline V gives CDR1 MDHEN, CDR2 SYDVKM. The CDR3 DNA sequence: TGTGCCAGCACCCCGCGACAGATAACCGGGGAGCTGTTTTTT. Protein sequence: CASTPRQITGELFF.

The V and J genes are TRBV15 and TRBJ2-5, with 9 positions matching TRBD1. This CDR3 has 15 residues. Germline loops: CDR1 LNHNV, CDR2 YYDKDF (reference sequence). V shed 1 base and J 3 bases; nucleotides not matched to a gene: 3. The CDR3 DNA reads TGTGCCACCAGCAGAGGACAGGGGGGGAAAGAGACCCAGTACTTC. Translated, it gives CATSRGQGGKETQYF.

The chain combines TRBV27 with TRBJ2-7; 9 bases are shared with TRBD2. Germline loops: CDR1 MNHEY, CDR2 SMNVEV (reference sequence). The junction had 10 bases not matched to a gene; V was cut back by 8 bases and J by 2 bases. This CDR3 has 15 amino acids. CDR3 nucleotides: TGTGCCAGCCCCATTTTAGCGGGAGCGGCCTACGAGCAGTACTTC. The encoded protein is CASPILAGAAYEQYF.

J is TRBJ2-3 and V is TRBV19; 8 nucleotides align to TRBD1. This CDR3 has 15 residues. Trimming removed 4 bases from V and 6 bases from J; junction bases left unmatched: 9. Germline loops: CDR1 LNHDA, CDR2 SQIVND (reference sequence). CDR3 nucleotides: TGTGCCAGTAGTAAAGGACAGGGAGCTGCGGATACGCAGTATTTT. Protein product: CASSKGQGAADTQYF. The full variable domain, completed using reference TRBV19 and TRBJ2-3, is DGGITQSPKYLFRKEGQNVTLSCEQNLNHDAMYWYRQDPGQGLRLIYYSQIVNDFQKGDIAEGYSVSREKKESFPLTVTSAQKNPTAFYLCASSKGQGAADTQYFGPGTRLTVL.

The rearrangement uses TRBV7-9 and TRBJ2-2, with D possibly matching TRBD1 (6 bases). Between the trimmed V and J ends, which lost 5 bases and 5 bases, there was a span of 15 bases. This CDR3 is 15 amino acids long. Germline values: CDR1 SEHNR, CDR2 FQNEAQ (reference sequence). This chain's CDR3 is CASSTGTRYTGELFF. The CDR3 DNA reads as TGTGCCAGCAGCACTGGGACACGGTATACCGGGGAGCTGTTTTTT.